Below, 7 T cell receptor beta chains from the same sample are listed, as sequenced in a study of blood T cell repertoires in COVID-19. TCRdb's table, derived via immunoSEQ multiplex PCR, lists solely in-frame clones and lacks some. The data hold 190,000 or so clones, with around 91% observed a single time. Sample: peripheral blood. These receptors came from a man in his fifties or sixties with acute or convalescent COVID-19.

This clone was observed a few times. The chain uses TRBV2 and TRBJ2-7; perhaps TRBD1 as D (6 bases). Germline loops: CDR1 SNHLY, CDR2 FYNNEI. Between the trimmed V and J ends, which lost 2 bases and 1 base, there was a span of 6 bases. This CDR3 comprises 13 residues. This CDR3 is CASSEQGSYEQYV. The CDR3 DNA reads TGTGCCAGCAGTGAACAGGGGTCCTACGAGCAGTACGTC.

CDR3 amino acids: CASSWGHKTYEQYV. CDR3 coding DNA: TGTGCCAGCAGTTGGGGACACAAAACCTACGAGCAGTACGTC. This chain uses TRBV6-2 or TRBV6-3 with TRBJ2-7, with D perhaps TRBD1 (6 bases). Germline V CDR1 and CDR2: MNHEY, SVGEGT. The V and J ends lost 4 bases and 2 bases respectively, with 12 bases between them. The CDR3 spans 14 residues.

The gene calls are TRBV21-1 and TRBJ2-7; the DNA was not compared with TRBD2, the D call given in the table. TRBV21-1 is tagged as a pseudogene. The length of the CDR3 is 13 residues. The CDR3 DNA follows: TGTGCCAGCAGCCCCCATCGGGGTCACGAGCAGTACTTC. It yields the protein CASSPHRGHEQYF.

This chain uses TRBV5-4 with TRBJ1-1; D is undetermined. V was trimmed by 0 bases and J by 8 bases, leaving 5 bases between them. CDR3 size: 11 residues. Germline-derived CDR1 and CDR2 are SGHNT and YYREEE (reference sequence). This chain's CDR3 is CASSLAGEAFF. The CDR3 DNA reads TGTGCCAGCAGCTTGGCGGGGGAAGCTTTCTTT.

V usage is TRBV7-9 and J usage is TRBJ2-7, with a tentative D call TRBD2 (5 bases). V lost 1 base and J lost 5, with 9 bases in between. CDR1 SEHNR and CDR2 FQNEAQ come from the germline V gene (reference sequence). The CDR3 is made up of 13 amino acids. CDR3 residues: CASSLGVGNEQYV. The CDR3 DNA sequence: TGTGCCAGCAGCTTAGGAGTCGGGAACGAGCAGTACGTC.

V usage is TRBV6-2 or TRBV6-3 and J usage is TRBJ2-7; 10 nucleotides line up with TRBD2. The V gene end was trimmed by 4 bases and the J gene end by 0 bases; junction bases not matched to a gene: 12. There are 18 residues in the CDR3. The V gene's germline CDR1 is MNHEY and CDR2 SVGEGT. DNA of the CDR3: TGTGCCAGCAGTTCCCGGACTAGCGGTTTTCCCAGCTCCTACGAGCAGTACGTC. Its protein is CASSSRTSGFPSSYEQYV.

This clone was seen once. Germline is not matched at one junction end, which may reflect a read error. The chain is built from TRBV14 and TRBJ1-6, with D uncertain. Germline V gene sequence: CDR1 SGHDN, CDR2 FVKESK. This CDR3 comprises 16 residues. The CDR3: CASSLIASVNHSPLHF. CDR3 sequence (DNA): TGTGCCAGCAGCCTGATAGCCTCAGTGAATCATTCCCCCCTCCACTTT.